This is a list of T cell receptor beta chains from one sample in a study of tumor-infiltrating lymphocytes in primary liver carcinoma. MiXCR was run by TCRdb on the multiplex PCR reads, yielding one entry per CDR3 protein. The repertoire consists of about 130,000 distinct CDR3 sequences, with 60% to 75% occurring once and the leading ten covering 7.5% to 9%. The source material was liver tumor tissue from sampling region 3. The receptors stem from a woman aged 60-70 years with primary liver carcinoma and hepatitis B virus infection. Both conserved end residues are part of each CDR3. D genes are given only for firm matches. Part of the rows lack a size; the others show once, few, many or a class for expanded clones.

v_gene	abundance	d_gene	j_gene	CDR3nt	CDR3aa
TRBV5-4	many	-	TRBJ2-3	TGTGCCAGCAGCTTGGCCGGCGCGGCAGATACGCAGTATTTT	CASSLAGAADTQYF
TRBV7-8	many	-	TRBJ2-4	TGTGCCAGCAGCCCCTCTCGGGAATTGGACAAAAACATTCAGTACTTC	CASSPSRELDKNIQYF
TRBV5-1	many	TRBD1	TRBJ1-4	TGCGCCAGCAGCCTCTACAGGGGAGATCATGAAAAACTGTTTTTT	CASSLYRGDHEKLFF
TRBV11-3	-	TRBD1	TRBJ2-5	TGTGCCAGCAACTTAGGCACAGGGGAAAAGGCCCAGTACTTC	CASNLGTGEKAQYF
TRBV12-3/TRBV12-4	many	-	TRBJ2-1	TGTGCCAGCAGGCTCCGTTTCGATGAGCAGTTCTTC	CASRLRFDEQFF
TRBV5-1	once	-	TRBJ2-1	TGCGCCAACAGCTTGGGCGGTACTAGTGGGGGTAATGAGCAGTTCTTC	CANSLGGTSGGNEQFF
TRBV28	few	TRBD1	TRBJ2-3	TGTGCCAGCAGTTTATCGACAGGGGGCACAGATACGCAGTATTTT	CASSLSTGGTDTQYF
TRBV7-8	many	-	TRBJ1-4	TGTGCCAGCGCGGTCGCAACTAATGAAAAACTGTTTTTT	CASAVATNEKLFF
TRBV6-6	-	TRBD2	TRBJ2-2	TGTGCCAGCAGTTACTCGAATAGTCGTAGCGGGCGAGCGAACAGCGGGGAGCTGTTTTTT	CASSYSNSRSGRANSGELFF
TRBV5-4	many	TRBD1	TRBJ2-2	TGTGCCAGCAGTTCCACCGGGACAGGGGACTCGGGCGGGGAGCTGTTTTTT	CASSSTGTGDSGGELFF
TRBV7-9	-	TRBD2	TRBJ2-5	TGTGCCATCAGCCCTCGACTAGCGGGAGAATTGGGGACCCAGTACTTC	CAISPRLAGELGTQYF
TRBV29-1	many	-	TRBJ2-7	TGCAGCGTTGAGTTGGGCAGCTCCTACGAGCAGTACTTC	CSVELGSSYEQYF
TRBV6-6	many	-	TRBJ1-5	TGTGCCAGCAGTTCGGGGAGAGTGTATAGCAATCAGCCCCAGCATTTT	CASSSGRVYSNQPQHF
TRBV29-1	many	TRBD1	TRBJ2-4	TGCAGCGCCTTCGGACAGGACTTGGCCAAAAACATTCAGTACTTC	CSAFGQDLAKNIQYF
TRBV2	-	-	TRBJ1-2	TGTGCCAGCAGTGAAGCGGGCACAGCCCTTCTCGGCTACACCTTC	CASSEAGTALLGYTF
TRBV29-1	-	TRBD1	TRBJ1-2	TGCGGCGTCGCGACAGGGGGCGCATCCTCAGGCTACACCTTC	CGVATGGASSGYTF
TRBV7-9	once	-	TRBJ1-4	TGTACCAGCAGCCACCGACCCCAGGCCCATGGAAAACTGTTTTTT	CTSSHRPQAHGKLFF
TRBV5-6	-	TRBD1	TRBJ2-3	TGTGCCAGCATCTGGGACAGGAGTACAGATACGCAGTATTTT	CASIWDRSTDTQYF
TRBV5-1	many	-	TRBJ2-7	TGCGCCAGCAGCCCCGGGACGATGAGCTCCTACGAGCAGTACTTC	CASSPGTMSSYEQYF
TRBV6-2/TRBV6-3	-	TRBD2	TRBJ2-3	TGTGCCAGCCTCTTAGCGGGAGCTACAGATACGCAATATTTT	CASLLAGATDTQYF
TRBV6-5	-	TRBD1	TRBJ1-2	TGTGCCAGTACCCAGAAGTTGACAGGGTCGGTTGGCTACACCTTC	CASTQKLTGSVGYTF
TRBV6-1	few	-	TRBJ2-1	TGTGCCACCCTTCCATCCTACAATGAGCAGTTCTTC	CATLPSYNEQFF
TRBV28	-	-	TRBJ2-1	TGTGCCAACAGTTTGGTAGAGAATGAGCAGTTCTTC	CANSLVENEQFF
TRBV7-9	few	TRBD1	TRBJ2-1	TGTGCCAGCAGCTTAAGAGCAGGGGGCAACAATGAGCAGTTCTTC	CASSLRAGGNNEQFF
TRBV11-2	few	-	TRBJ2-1	TGTGCCAGCAGTTTCCTCCGGGAGAGTGAGCAGTTCTTC	CASSFLRESEQFF
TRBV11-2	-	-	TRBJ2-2	TGTGCCAGGAGCTTAGATAGGGCTGGGGAGCTGTTATTT	CARSLDRAGELLF
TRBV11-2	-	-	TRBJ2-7	TGTGCCAGCAGCTGCGAATCCTATGAGCAGTACTTC	CASSCESYEQYF
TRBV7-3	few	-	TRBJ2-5	TGTGCCAGCAGCTTAAGGGGTAGCGACCAAGAGGCCCAGTACTTC	CASSLRGSDQEAQYF
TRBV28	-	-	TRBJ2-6	TGTGCCAGCAGTTTACAGGTCTCTGGGGCCAACGTCCTGACTTTC	CASSLQVSGANVLTF
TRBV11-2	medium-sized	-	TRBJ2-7	TGTGCCAGCAGCTTAGTAGACGAGCAGTACTTC	CASSLVDEQYF
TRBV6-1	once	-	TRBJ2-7	TGTGCCAGCAGTGTTGGCAGTGCCTACACGCAGTACTTC	CASSVGSAYTQYF
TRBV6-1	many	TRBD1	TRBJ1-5	TGTGCCAGCACCCCGGCCAGGGGGGGTAGCAATCAGCCCCAGCATTTT	CASTPARGGSNQPQHF
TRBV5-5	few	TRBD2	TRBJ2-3	TGTGGCAGCAGCCCTAGCGGTACAGATACGCAGTATTTT	CGSSPSGTDTQYF
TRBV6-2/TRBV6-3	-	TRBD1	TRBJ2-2	TGTGCCAGCAGTTCGCCGGACAGGGACATCGGGGGGCTGTTTTTT	CASSSPDRDIGGLFF
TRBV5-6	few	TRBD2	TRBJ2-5	TGTGCCAGCAACAAGATCGATTCGGGACTAGCGGGAAAAGAGACCCAGTACTTC	CASNKIDSGLAGKETQYF
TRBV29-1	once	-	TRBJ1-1	TGCAGGGTTACCCGCAGAGCCACGGGCACTGAAGCTTTCTTT	CRVTRRATGTEAFF
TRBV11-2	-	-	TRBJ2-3	TGTTCCAGCAGCTTAGATCGAGGAGGTATGCAGTATTTT	CSSSLDRGGMQYF
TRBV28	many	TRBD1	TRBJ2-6	TGTGCCAGCAGTTTTGCGGGACAGGGGGCAACTGGGGCCAACGTCCTGACTTTC	CASSFAGQGATGANVLTF
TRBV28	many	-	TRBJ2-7	TGTGCCAGCAGTTTAGGGGGGACAGCAGGGATCTACGAGCAGTACTTC	CASSLGGTAGIYEQYF
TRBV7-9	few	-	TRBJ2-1	TGTGCCAGCAGCCCCCGGGGGCACTTCGACAATGAGCAGTTCTTC	CASSPRGHFDNEQFF
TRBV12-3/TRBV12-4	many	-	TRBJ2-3	TGTGCCAGCAGTTTCCACCGGAGCACAGATACGCAGTATTTT	CASSFHRSTDTQYF
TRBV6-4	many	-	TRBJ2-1	TGTGCCAGCAGTGACGGGCAGGGCTCCTACAATGAGCAGTTCTTC	CASSDGQGSYNEQFF
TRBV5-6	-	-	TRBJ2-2	TGTGCCAGCAGCGTACACAACACCGGGAAGCTGTTTTTT	CASSVHNTGKLFF
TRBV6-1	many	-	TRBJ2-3	TGTGCCAGCAGGCGGGGATCGGGAGATACGCAGTATTTT	CASRRGSGDTQYF
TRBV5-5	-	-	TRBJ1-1	TGTGCCAGCAGCTTGGAGCGACCCGAAACTTTCTTT	CASSLERPETFF
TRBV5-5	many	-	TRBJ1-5	TGTGCCAGCAGCTTGCAGGGCAATCAGCCCCAGCATTTT	CASSLQGNQPQHF
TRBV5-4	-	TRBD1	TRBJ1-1	TGTGCCAACAGCTCACCTCCGGGACAGGTGAACACTGAGGCTTTCTTT	CANSSPPGQVNTEAFF
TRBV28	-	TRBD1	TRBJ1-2	TGTGCCAGCAGTTTACTGGGCAGGGGGACGTTTAACTATGGCTACACCTTC	CASSLLGRGTFNYGYTF